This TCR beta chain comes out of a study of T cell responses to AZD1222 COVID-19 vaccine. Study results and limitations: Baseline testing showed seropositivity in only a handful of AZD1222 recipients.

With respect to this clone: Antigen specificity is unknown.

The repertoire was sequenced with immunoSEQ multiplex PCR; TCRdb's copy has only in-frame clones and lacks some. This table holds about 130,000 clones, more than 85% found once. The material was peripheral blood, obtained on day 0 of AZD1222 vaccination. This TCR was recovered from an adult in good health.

The CDR3 region has the DNA TGTGCCAGCAGTAAGACAGGGTATGGCTACACCTTC. Amino acid sequence: CASSKTGYGYTF. The chain combines TRBV28 with TRBJ1-2, with TRBD1 matching over 7 bases. The CDR3 runs 12 residues. Germline-derived CDR1 and CDR2 are MDHEN and SYDVKM. Trimming took 5 bases from V and 5 from J; bases not matched to a gene: 2.